This TCR beta chain was profiled in a study of read filtering for tumor transcriptome and immune sequencing. Study overall: Revised staging placed 8 patients in R-ISS I, 15 to 20 in II, more than 5 in III. IR-seq gave about 3.5 to 11 million TCR reads per sample; RNA-seq gave roughly 75 to 1,400.

This clonotype has at least ten counts. The antigen remains unidentified. This library used approximately 0.4 ug RNA and molecular barcoded adaptors spanning alpha/delta and beta/gamma chains. One entry per CDR3 protein, called by TCRdb with MiXCR from the reads. Seen here are 20,000 to 30,000 distinct CDR3 sequences, around a fifth observed once, and the top ten hold more than 40%. Whole-study findings and limits: The sorted CD138-negative fraction was a mixed bone marrow immune population, not purified T cells. About 82% of IR-seq clonotypes had a single read, yet these held approximately 4% of reads.

This sequence was found in a donor over 35 with multiple myeloma. The sequencing sample was made of a population of CD138-negative cells sorted from bone marrow.

CDR3 region: CASRARGTNEKLFF. The DNA for the CDR3 is TGTGCCAGCCGGGCCCGGGGTACTAATGAAAAACTGTTTTTT. The chain is built from TRBV10-3 and TRBJ1-4; D is unclear. Germline V gene sequence: CDR1 ENHRY, CDR2 SYGVKD. The CDR3 is 14 residues long. V lost 10 bases to trimming and J lost 2 bases, with 14 bases between them.